The 28 T cell receptor beta chains below come from one sample, sequenced in a study of a mutant IDH1 vaccine in newly diagnosed glioma. As for time point: week 5, during vaccination. The investigators gave 300 ug of mutant IDH1 20-mer peptide in each vaccine dose, together with topical imiquimod. For these TCRs, the target antigens are not known. Here immunoSEQ multiplex PCR was the method, and the copy in TCRdb shows in-frame clones only, minus some. Among 40,000 to 65,000 clones, 78% were seen once, and the ten largest hold approximately 1.8%. The sample consisted of PBMCs, taken from a glioma patient whose treatment included an IDH1 peptide vaccine. The receptors come from a woman in her 40s with glioma.

The rearrangement uses TRBV9 and TRBJ1-2; a weak D match, TRBD1 (6 bases). V was cut by 3 bases and J by 2 bases, with 14 bases left in between. Germline assignment: CDR1 SGDLS and CDR2 YYNGEE. The CDR3 covers 15 residues. CDR3 nucleotides: TGTGCCAGCAGCGCCTCCTCGGGGGCGAACTATGGCTACACCTTC. Protein product: CASSASSGANYGYTF.

The chain employs TRBV10-1 and TRBJ1-5; D unclear. Germline CDR1 WNHNN, CDR2 SYGVQD (reference sequence). There are 13 residues in the CDR3. V was pared by 3 bases and J by 3 bases, with 6 bases between. CDR3 DNA sequence: TGCGCCAGCAGTGATGGGGTCAATCAGCCCCAGCATTTT. It translates to CASSDGVNQPQHF.

V is TRBV18 and J is TRBJ1-5; D uncertain. Germline loops: CDR1 KGHSH, CDR2 LQKENI. The germline V and J ends were trimmed by 3 bases and 2 bases, with 5 bases remaining between them. The CDR3 is 13 residues long. CDR3 loop: CASSPKGNQPQHF. The CDR3 DNA follows: TGTGCCAGCTCACCGAAGGGCAATCAGCCCCAGCATTTT.

The chain is built from TRBV27 and TRBJ2-5; D is unresolved. Germline loops: CDR1 MNHEY, CDR2 SMNVEV (reference sequence). Trimming pared 1 base from V and 1 base from J, leaving 4 bases between. The CDR3 totals 13 residues. Written as DNA, the CDR3 is TGTGCCAGCAGTTTATGGTCCCAAGAGACCCAGTACTTC. Translated: CASSLWSQETQYF.

The genes are TRBV5-1 and TRBJ2-7, with unresolved D. V lost 4 bases to trimming and J lost 5 bases, with 13 bases between them. Germline V gene data show CDR1 as SGHRS and CDR2 as YFSETQ. The CDR3 has 13 residues. CDR3 nucleotide sequence: TGCGCCAGCAGCGGTCTAGATATGAACGAGCAGTACTTC. This encodes CASSGLDMNEQYF.

CDR3 protein: CAITGGAGGYTF. The CDR3 DNA follows: TGTGCCATAACAGGGGGCGCCGGTGGCTACACCTTC. The chain links TRBV2 to TRBJ1-2; the match to TRBD1 covers 9 bases. The CDR3 has 12 residues. V lost 10 bases to trimming and J lost 7 bases; unmatched junction nucleotides: 7. The germline V gene encodes CDR1 SNHLY and CDR2 FYNNEI.

The genes are TRBV12-5 and TRBJ2-3; 7 positions match TRBD2. Germline V gene data show CDR1 as LGHNT and CDR2 as FRNRAP. The V segment lost 7 bases and the J segment 4 bases; nucleotides outside the gene matches: 8. This CDR3 has 14 amino acids. DNA for the CDR3: TGTGCTAGTGCCCCCCTTGGGGGGGCAGATACGCAGTATTTT. It yields the protein CASAPLGGADTQYF.

The chain carries TRBV5-4 and TRBJ2-1; TRBD2 agrees at 10 bases. Germline values: CDR1 SGHNT, CDR2 YYREEE (reference sequence). The length of the CDR3 is 15 residues. After removal of 2 bases from V and 4 bases from J, the junction contained 3 bases not matched to a gene. The CDR3 DNA reads TGTGCCAGCAGCTTTAGCGGGGGGAATTACAATGAGCAGTTCTTC. It is translated as CASSFSGGNYNEQFF. Drawing the rest from reference TRBV5-4 and TRBJ2-1, the complete variable domain is ETGVTQSPTHLIKTRGQQVTLRCSSQSGHNTVSWYQQALGQGPQFIFQYYREEENGRGNFPPRFSGLQFPNYSSELNVNALELDDSALYLCASSFSGGNYNEQFFGPGTRLTVL.

The V and J genes are TRBV5-4 and TRBJ1-4; no reliable D call. CDR1 and CDR2 (germline): SGHNT, YYREEE (reference sequence). This CDR3 has 14 amino acids. V was trimmed by 2 bases and J by 8 bases, leaving 13 bases between them. Here the CDR3 reads CASSLDSNAEKLFF. In DNA form, the CDR3 reads TGTGCCAGCAGCTTAGATTCTAATGCGGAAAAACTGTTTTTT.

The chain joins TRBV5-1 to TRBJ2-3; the D call may be TRBD1 or TRBD2 (5 bases each). There are 14 residues in the CDR3. The germline gives CDR1 SGHRS, CDR2 YFSETQ. V lost 0 bases, J lost 2 bases, and 7 bases lay in between. CDR3 loop: CASSLGDPTDTQYF. CDR3 DNA sequence: TGCGCCAGCAGCTTGGGGGACCCCACAGATACGCAGTATTTT.

This clone was observed a handful of times. CDR3 DNA: TGTGCCAGCAGCTTGGGGGGGGTAAATCAGCCCCAGCATTTT. It encodes CASSLGGVNQPQHF. The V and J genes are TRBV5-6 and TRBJ1-5; possible D gene TRBD1, 5 bases. Germline assignment: CDR1 SGHDT and CDR2 YYEEEE. This CDR3 has 14 amino acids. Trimming removed 0 bases from V and 4 bases from J, with 8 bases in between.

The V call is TRBV4-3, the J call TRBJ2-7; possibly TRBD1 for D (5 bases). The CDR3 is made up of 14 amino acids. V lost 0 bases and J lost 4, with 10 bases in between. Germline CDR1 is LGHNA and CDR2 is YSLEER. CDR3 residues: CASSQDAGKYEQYF. CDR3 sequence (DNA): TGCGCCAGCAGCCAAGATGCAGGGAAATACGAGCAGTACTTC.

DNA of the CDR3: TGTGCCAGTAGCACTGTCGGTTGGGGTGAGGACTATGGCTACACCTTC. Residues: CASSTVGWGEDYGYTF. V gene TRBV19 combines with J gene TRBJ1-2; the D is unclear. The CDR3 loop spans 16 amino acids. V lost 6 bases and J lost 3, with 20 bases in between. The germline CDR1 and CDR2 sequences are LNHDA and SQIVND (reference sequence).

The chain links TRBV5-1 to TRBJ2-7; no definite D call. Germline V gene lookup returns CDR1 SGHRS and CDR2 YFSETQ. V was shortened by 0 bases and J by 6 bases, with 13 bases between the two germline ends. This CDR3 has 14 amino acids. Here the CDR3 reads CASSLDGSKVEQYF. CDR3 nucleotides: TGCGCCAGCAGCTTGGACGGTTCCAAAGTCGAGCAGTACTTC.

The J gene is TRBJ1-2, the V gene TRBV6-5; D not resolved. The CDR3 totals 13 residues. V was shortened by 9 bases and J by 4 bases, with 15 bases between the two germline ends. Germline V gives CDR1 MNHEY, CDR2 SVGAGI. The DNA of the CDR3 is TGTGCCAGTCGTGAGGGCCCTTCCTATGGCTACACCTTC. Translating gives CASREGPSYGYTF.

The J gene is TRBJ2-7, the V gene TRBV7-9, with a weak D call TRBD1 (6 bases). The CDR3 length is 12 residues. CDR1 is SEHNR and CDR2 is FQNEAQ in the germline V gene (reference sequence). The V end lost 5 bases, the J end lost 3 bases, and 8 bases lay between the germline ends. The CDR3 DNA sequence: TGTGCCAGCAGCAACAGGGACTACGAGCAGTACTTC. This translates into CASSNRDYEQYF.

The chain carries TRBV18 and TRBJ1-6; the D is unclear. V was trimmed by 6 bases and J by 7 bases, leaving 13 bases between them. The germline V gene has CDR1 KGHSH and CDR2 LQKENI. This CDR3 has 14 residues. CDR3 in DNA: TGTGCCAGCTCTCCGGTTAGGTTAAATTCACCCCTCCACTTT. Translated: CASSPVRLNSPLHF. The full variable domain, rest sourced from reference TRBV18 and TRBJ1-6, is NAGVMQNPRHLVRRRGQEARLRCSPMKGHSHVYWYRQLPEEGLKFMVYLQKENIIDESGMPKERFSAEFPKEGPSILRIQQVVRGDSAAYFCASSPVRLNSPLHFGNGTRLTVT.

The genes are TRBV12-5 and TRBJ1-5; no clear D gene. V lost 0 bases to trimming and J lost 4 bases, with 4 bases between them. The CDR3 loop spans 13 amino acids. Germline lookup yields CDR1 LGHNT and CDR2 FRNRAP. CDR3 nucleotides: TGTGCTAGTGGTTTGGTCCTAAATCAGCCCCAGCATTTT. Protein product: CASGLVLNQPQHF.

CDR3 amino acids: CASSVREGGSLSGNTIYF. As DNA, the CDR3 is TGTGCCAGCAGCGTCAGGGAGGGCGGATCCCTCTCTGGAAACACCATATATTTT. The rearrangement links TRBV9 to TRBJ1-3; tentative D call: TRBD1 (5 bases). V dropped 2 bases and J dropped 0 bases, with 18 bases sitting between them. The germline V gene encodes CDR1 SGDLS and CDR2 YYNGEE. The CDR3 totals 18 residues.

This chain connects TRBV6-6 to TRBJ1-2; 8 positions match TRBD1. Germline-derived CDR1 and CDR2 are MNHNY and SVGAGI (reference sequence). With V trimmed by 5 bases and J by 2 bases, 4 bases remained unmatched. The CDR3 runs 14 residues. In DNA form, the CDR3 reads TGTGCCAGCAGTGTCCGACAGGGGAACTATGGCTACACCTTC. Translating gives CASSVRQGNYGYTF.

This chain links TRBV5-1 with TRBJ2-5; 9 positions match TRBD1. V lost 4 bases and J lost 5; bases outside the gene matches: 6. CDR1 SGHRS and CDR2 YFSETQ come from the germline V gene. The CDR3 covers 14 residues. The CDR3 region is CASSLQGAGETQYF. As DNA, the CDR3 is TGCGCCAGCAGCCTACAGGGGGCGGGGGAGACCCAGTACTTC.

The chain couples TRBV2 to TRBJ1-2; TRBD1 is a possible D gene (5 bases). Trimming shortened V by 5 bases and J by 12 bases, and 19 bases separated the two germline ends. Germline lookup yields CDR1 SNHLY and CDR2 FYNNEI. CDR3 length: 13 amino acids. The CDR3 coding sequence is TGTGCCAGCAGTAAAGAGAGGGACTCCAGGGACACCTTC. It translates to CASSKERDSRDTF.

The chain employs TRBV10-3 and TRBJ1-2, with a weak D call TRBD1 (5 bases). Germline V gene data show CDR1 as ENHRY and CDR2 as SYGVKD. The CDR3 sequence is 14 residues long. V lost 3 bases to trimming and J lost 2 bases, with 10 bases between them. The CDR3 nucleotides are TGTGCCATCAGTGACCCCAGGGCAAACTATGGCTACACCTTC. Residues: CAISDPRANYGYTF.

The gene calls are TRBV19 and TRBJ2-2; the D is unclear. V shed 10 bases and J shed 0 bases, with 9 bases lying between them. The CDR3 extends over 13 amino acids. In germline, CDR1 is LNHDA, CDR2 SQIVND (reference sequence). The CDR3 loop reads CATRRPNTGELFF. CDR3 coding DNA: TGTGCCACCAGAAGGCCGAACACCGGGGAGCTGTTTTTT.

The rearrangement uses TRBV4-3 and TRBJ2-2, with D perhaps matching TRBD1 or TRBD2 (6 bases each). Trimming removed 3 bases from V and 4 bases from J, with 9 bases in between. CDR3 length equals 14 residues. The germline V gene encodes CDR1 LGHNA and CDR2 YSLEER. The CDR3 nucleotides are TGCGCCAGCAGCCAGAGGGGGGTCACCGGGGAGCTGTTTTTT. As protein: CASSQRGVTGELFF.

This sequence joins TRBV7-9 and TRBJ1-2; the D is unclear. Trimming shortened V by 4 bases and J by 2 bases, and 5 bases separated the two germline ends. The CDR3 consists of 12 residues. CDR1 SEHNR and CDR2 FQNEAQ come from the germline V gene (reference sequence). In DNA form, the CDR3 reads TGTGCCAGCAGCTCCGGGAACTATGGCTACACCTTC. Its protein product is CASSSGNYGYTF.

The CDR3, as DNA: TGTGCCAGCAGCCCTGGGTCCTGGGGTGAAGCTTTCTTT. Translating gives CASSPGSWGEAFF. This sequence joins TRBV7-2 and TRBJ1-1; D unresolved. Germline lookup yields CDR1 SGHTA and CDR2 FQGNSA. Trimming removed 5 bases at V and 7 bases at J, with 14 bases between. The CDR3 extends over 13 amino acids.

There are a few counts of this clone. The rearrangement links TRBV7-8 to TRBJ1-1; tentatively, D is TRBD1 (5 bases). Trimming left V 3 bases short and J 3 bases short, with 14 bases between. Germline lookup yields CDR1 SGHVS and CDR2 FQNEAQ. This CDR3 is built from 15 residues. CDR3 region: CASSLGFLGDTEAFF. The CDR3, as DNA: TGTGCCAGCAGCTTGGGCTTCTTGGGGGACACTGAAGCTTTCTTT.